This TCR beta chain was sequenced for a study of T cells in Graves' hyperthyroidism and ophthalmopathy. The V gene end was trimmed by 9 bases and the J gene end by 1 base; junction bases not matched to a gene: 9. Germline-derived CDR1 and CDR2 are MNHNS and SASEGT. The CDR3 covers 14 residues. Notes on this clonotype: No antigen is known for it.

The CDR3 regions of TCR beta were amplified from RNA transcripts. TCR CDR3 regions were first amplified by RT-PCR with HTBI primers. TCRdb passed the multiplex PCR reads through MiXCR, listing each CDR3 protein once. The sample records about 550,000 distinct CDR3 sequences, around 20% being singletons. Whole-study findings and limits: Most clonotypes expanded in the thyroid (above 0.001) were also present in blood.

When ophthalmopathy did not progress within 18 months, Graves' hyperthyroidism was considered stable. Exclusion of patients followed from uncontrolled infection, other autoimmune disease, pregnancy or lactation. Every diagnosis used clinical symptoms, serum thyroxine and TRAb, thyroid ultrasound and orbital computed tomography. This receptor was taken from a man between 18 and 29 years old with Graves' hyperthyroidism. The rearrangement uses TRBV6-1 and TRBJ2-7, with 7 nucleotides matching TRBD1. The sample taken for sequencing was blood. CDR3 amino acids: CASAAGDRSYEQYF. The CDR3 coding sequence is TGTGCCAGTGCCGCAGGGGACAGATCCTACGAGCAGTACTTC.